Listed below are T cell receptor beta chains from one sample, sequenced in a study of Graves' ophthalmopathy and Graves' hyperthyroidism. Each CDR3 protein is one row after TCRdb ran MiXCR on the multiplex PCR reads. Of 600,000 to 700,000 distinct CDR3 sequences listed, about 40% are singletons. Sequences were obtained from peripheral blood. Receptor source: an adult man with Graves' ophthalmopathy. CDR3s include the opening cysteine and the closing phenylalanine or tryptophan. D genes are given only for firm matches. Not every row has a clone size; where given, it reads once, few, many or a size class.

TRBD2	.	TRBV15	TRBJ2-1	TGTGCCACCAGCAGAGAGACAGCGGGAGGGCTTCATGAGCAGTTCTTC	CATSRETAGGLHEQFF
TRBD1	.	TRBV29-1	TRBJ1-1	TGCAGCGCCAAGAAGACAGGGCGACCTGAAGCTTTCTTT	CSAKKTGRPEAFF
TRBD1	.	TRBV20-1	TRBJ2-5	TGCAGTGCTAGGGCAGGGGGCGATCAAGAGACCCAGGACTTC	CSARAGGDQETQDF
TRBD1	.	TRBV7-9	TRBJ2-7	TGTGCCAGCAGCTTAGCCGGGACAGGGGTTGAGGAGCAGTACTTC	CASSLAGTGVEEQYF
.	.	TRBV24-1	TRBJ1-5	TGTGCCACCAGTGATTTGGGGGGGCTCAGCAATCAGCCCCAGCATTTT	CATSDLGGLSNQPQHF
.	.	TRBV12-3/TRBV12-4	TRBJ1-4	TGTGCCAGCAAGCTATCCAGGGACAATGAAAAACTGTTTTTT	CASKLSRDNEKLFF
TRBD1	few	TRBV10-3	TRBJ2-2	TGTGCCAGCAGTACGAATAGGACAGGGGTCGGCGGGGAGCTGTTTTTT	CASSTNRTGVGGELFF
.	many	TRBV10-2	TRBJ1-6	TGCGCCAGCAGTGACCGGATCAATTCACCCCTCCACTTT	CASSDRINSPLHF
.	.	TRBV9	TRBJ2-5	TGTGCCAGCAGCTCCATAGAGCCGGGATGGGACGAGACCCAGTGCTTC	CASSSIEPGWDETQCF
.	few	TRBV15	TRBJ1-6	TGTGCCACCAGCAGAGATGAGGGAAGCAATTCACCCCTCCACTTT	CATSRDEGSNSPLHF
.	.	TRBV25-1	TRBJ2-2	TGTGCCAGCAGTGAATGGGGCGGGGACACCGGGGAGCTGTTTTTT	CASSEWGGDTGELFF
TRBD2	many	TRBV4-1	TRBJ2-7	TGCGCCAGCAGCCTACAAGCGGGACGGACTGTCGAAGAGCAGTACTTC	CASSLQAGRTVEEQYF
TRBD1	.	TRBV29-1	TRBJ1-1	TGCAGCTTAGCGACAGGGCTGAACACTGAAGCTTTCTTT	CSLATGLNTEAFF
.	.	TRBV29-1	TRBJ2-5	TGCAGCGTTGGGGGCGAGGAGACCCAGTACTTC	CSVGGEETQYF
TRBD1	.	TRBV6-6	TRBJ1-2	TGTGCCAGCACAGGGGGAGGGCGATATGGCTACACCTTC	CASTGGGRYGYTF
.	.	TRBV4-2	TRBJ2-5	TGTGCCAGCAGCTTGACGGGACTAGGGGGCGTGGAGACCCAGTACTTC	CASSLTGLGGVETQYF
.	many	TRBV24-1	TRBJ2-7	TGTGCCACCAGTGATTCGGACTCAAAGTACTTC	CATSDSDSKYF
TRBD1	few	TRBV19	TRBJ1-5	TGTGCCAGTAGTACCGCGGGACAGGGGGTTTATAGCAATCAGCCCCAGCATTTT	CASSTAGQGVYSNQPQHF
.	.	TRBV6-2/TRBV6-3	TRBJ2-5	TGTGCCAGCAGCCGGGACATCCAAGAGACCCAGTACTTC	CASSRDIQETQYF
TRBD1	few	TRBV5-1	TRBJ2-7	TGCGCCAGCAGCGCCGGACAGGGGAACTACGAGCAGTACTTC	CASSAGQGNYEQYF
TRBD1	many	TRBV7-3	TRBJ1-2	TGTGCCAGCAGCTTAATTGGGACAGACTATGGCTACACCTTC	CASSLIGTDYGYTF
.	.	TRBV11-3	TRBJ1-6	TGTGCCAGCAGCTCCACCGGGACTCTGACCTCCTATAATTCACCCCTCCACTTT	CASSSTGTLTSYNSPLHF
.	.	TRBV7-2	TRBJ1-1	TGTGCCAGCAGATTACAGGGTATCATCACTGAAGCTTTCTTT	CASRLQGIITEAFF
TRBD2	.	TRBV29-1	TRBJ2-6	TGCAGCGTTGGGGAGGGATCTGGGGCCAACGTCCTGACTTTC	CSVGEGSGANVLTF
.	.	TRBV25-1	TRBJ1-1	TGTGCCAGCAGTACACTGGCCGCCACTGAAGCTTTCTTT	CASSTLAATEAFF
TRBD1	.	TRBV7-9	TRBJ1-3	TGTGCCAGCAGGGTCCCGGGACAGGGAAACACCATATATTTT	CASRVPGQGNTIYF
.	.	TRBV2	TRBJ2-1	TGTGCCAGCACAAGGAATGAGCATTTCTTC	CASTRNEHFF
.	few	TRBV9	TRBJ2-2	TGTGCCAGCGGCCAGGGAAGGAACACCGGGGAGCTGTTTTTT	CASGQGRNTGELFF
TRBD1	many	TRBV15	TRBJ1-4	TGTGCCACCAGCAGAGATTCAGGGGGCCGAGGGGAAAAACTGTTTTTT	CATSRDSGGRGEKLFF
.	many	TRBV6-6	TRBJ2-7	TGTGCCAGCAGTTACTCGATCGGAGGAGACGGTGAGCAGTACTTC	CASSYSIGGDGEQYF
TRBD1	many	TRBV4-1	TRBJ1-2	TGCGCCAGCAGCCAAGAAGGGACAGGAGTGTATGGCTACACCTTC	CASSQEGTGVYGYTF
.	.	TRBV5-8	TRBJ2-5	TGTGCCAGCAGCTTGGAAGTGGAGGAGACCCAGTACTTC	CASSLEVEETQYF
TRBD1	.	TRBV11-2	TRBJ1-4	TGTGCCAGCAGCTTAAGAAGGGACAGCCTCGAAAAACTGTTTTTT	CASSLRRDSLEKLFF
TRBD1	.	TRBV29-1	TRBJ2-1	TGCAGCGTTCCTTCCGCCGGGACAGCGACTGCCAATGAGCAGTTCTTC	CSVPSAGTATANEQFF
TRBD1	.	TRBV24-1	TRBJ1-1	TGTGCCCCTGCCGGGACAGGGTCCGGTGAAGCTTTCTTT	CAPAGTGSGEAFF
.	many	TRBV3-1	TRBJ1-4	TGTGCCAGCAGCCAATGGAGCTCTAATGAAAAACTGTTTTTT	CASSQWSSNEKLFF
TRBD2	many	TRBV9	TRBJ2-7	TGTGCCAGCAGCACAAGCGGGAGTCTCAACGAGCAGTACTTC	CASSTSGSLNEQYF
.	many	TRBV10-3	TRBJ2-7	TGTGCCATCAGTGAACCCCGTAGCTACGAGCAGTACTTC	CAISEPRSYEQYF
.	many	TRBV7-8	TRBJ1-2	TGTGCCAGCAGCTTAGACCTGCTCGGAGGACTTAACTATGGCTACACCTTC	CASSLDLLGGLNYGYTF
.	many	TRBV20-1	TRBJ1-1	TGCAGTGCTAGGGGTCATTTGGGCACTGAAGCTTTCTTT	CSARGHLGTEAFF
.	.	TRBV7-2	TRBJ2-7	TGTGCCAGCAGCTTAGTGAGGGTCCCCTACGAGCAGTACTTC	CASSLVRVPYEQYF
.	many	TRBV29-1	TRBJ1-2	TGCAGCGTTGAACAGGAAACTGGCTACACCTTC	CSVEQETGYTF
TRBD1	many	TRBV29-1	TRBJ2-7	TGCAGCGCCGGGACAGGGATTGGCTACGAGCAGTACTTC	CSAGTGIGYEQYF
TRBD2	once	TRBV2	TRBJ2-5	TGTGCCCTTAGGGCGGGGGGGCCTGTCGGAGAGACCCAGTACTTC	CALRAGGPVGETQYF
.	.	TRBV4-2	TRBJ2-5	TGTGCCAGCAGCCAAGAGGAGGGGATATCAGATGAGACCCAGTACTTC	CASSQEEGISDETQYF
.	few	TRBV10-3	TRBJ2-7	TGTGCCAGCAGTGAACTAGGACAGTCAACCTACGAGCAGTACTTC	CASSELGQSTYEQYF